This entry lists 5 T cell receptor beta chains sequenced from one sample in a study of CXCR3-negative and CXCR3-positive naive CD8 T cells. Overall study findings and caveats: In CXCR3-positive naive cells, the TRB CDR3s were more hydrophobic than in CXCR3-negative naive cells.

All TRB cDNA libraries came from 5' RACE performed with UMI labels. TCRdb reprocessed the 5' RACE reads and reports one entry per CDR3 protein, with no DNA. Its clone listing holds about 150,000 distinct CDR3 sequences. These TCRs are of unknown antigen specificity. Input material: naive CXCR3+ CD8+ T cells from blood. Subset noted: CD45RO-CCR7+CD27+CD95- naive CD8+ T cells expressing CXCR3 (TNR3+). These receptors were collected from a human donor in good health. Some clones in this sample may be carry-over from other donors' samples.

The chain employs TRBV29-1 and TRBJ2-7; as DNA is missing, the TRBD1 call by TCRdb cannot be tested. The CDR3 has 13 amino acids. Germline V gene lookup returns CDR1 SQVTM and CDR2 ANQGSEA. CDR3 loop: CSVEIGEGGEQYF.

The V and J genes are TRBV29-1 and TRBJ2-2. Germline V gene data show CDR1 as SQVTM and CDR2 as ANQGSEA. The length of the CDR3 is 13 residues. This chain's CDR3 is CSVDSIGTGELFF.

This rearrangement joins TRBV20-1 to TRBJ2-3. The germline CDR1 and CDR2 sequences are DFQATT and SNEGSKA (reference sequence). There are 16 residues in the CDR3. CDR3 protein: CSARDSEWKVTDTQYF.

The genes are TRBV7-9 and TRBJ2-2; TCRdb's D call of TRBD2 is untestable without DNA. CDR1 is SEHNR and CDR2 is FQNEAQ in the germline V gene (reference sequence). The CDR3 consists of 17 residues. CDR3: CASSLGLAATNTGELFF.

The chain has TRBV9 and TRBJ2-2; the D gene TCRdb calls, TRBD2, cannot be checked with no DNA. Looked up from germline, CDR1 is SGDLS and CDR2 is YYNGEE. This CDR3 contains 13 residues. CDR3: CASSEDFSGELFF.